A single sample is the source of the 30 T cell receptor beta chains below, sequenced in a study. TCRdb passed the RT-PCR reads through MiXCR, listing each CDR3 protein once. The sample has hundreds of thousands of distinct CDR3 sequences, approximately 15% seen once. Sequences were obtained from memory CD4+ T cells from blood. Receptor source: a female donor in good health, serving as a healthy control.

This clonotype was seen ten or more times. The chain combines TRBV20-1 with TRBJ2-5; 7 positions agree with TRBD1. The germline V gene has CDR1 DFQATT and CDR2 SNEGSKA (reference sequence). With V trimmed by 2 bases and J by 1 base, 4 bases remained unmatched. The CDR3 totals 14 residues. The CDR3 nucleotides are TGCAGTGCTAGAATGACAGGGATCCAAGAGACCCAGTACTTC. Amino acid sequence: CSARMTGIQETQYF.

There are a few counts of this clonotype. The V gene is TRBV19, the J gene TRBJ1-1; TRBD1 matches 9 bases. The CDR3 is 14 residues long. V shed 7 bases, J shed 3 bases, and the junction held 6 bases outside the gene matches. Germline V lookup: CDR1 LNHDA, CDR2 SQIVND (reference sequence). In DNA, the CDR3 is TGTGCCAGTATCCCGGGACAGGGCTACACTGAAGCTTTCTTT. Its translation is CASIPGQGYTEAFF.

This rearrangement joins TRBV5-1 to TRBJ1-1, with D possibly TRBD1 on 6 matching bases. This CDR3 spans 14 amino acids. Germline CDR1 is SGHRS and CDR2 is YFSETQ. Trimming took 6 bases from V and 0 from J, leaving 12 bases between them. The CDR3 sequence is CASIATGMNTEAFF. The CDR3 region has the DNA TGCGCCAGCATTGCGACAGGAATGAACACTGAAGCTTTCTTT. Full variable domain (rest looked up from reference TRBV5-1 and TRBJ1-1): KAGVTQTPRYLIKTRGQQVTLSCSPISGHRSVSWYQQTPGQGLQFLFEYFSETQRNKGNFPGRFSGRQFSNSRSEMNVSTLELGDSALYLCASIATGMNTEAFFGQGTRLTVV.

CDR3 bases: TGCGCCAGCAGCCCCGGAGACAGTAAAGGGACTGAAGCTTTCTTT. This encodes CASSPGDSKGTEAFF. The gene calls are TRBV5-1 and TRBJ1-1; D perhaps matches TRBD1 (5 bases). CDR1 is SGHRS and CDR2 is YFSETQ in the germline V gene. V dropped 4 bases and J dropped 5 bases, with 18 bases sitting between them. The CDR3 totals 15 residues.

In this sample, this clonotype turned up many times. V gene TRBV10-3 combines with J gene TRBJ1-2; TRBD1 might be the D (5 bases). The CDR3 totals 13 residues. The V end was cut by 10 bases, the J end by 2 bases, with 14 bases between. Germline V gives CDR1 ENHRY, CDR2 SYGVKD. The CDR3 protein is CANSGAGNYGYTF. As DNA, the CDR3 is TGTGCCAACTCTGGGGCAGGGAACTATGGCTACACCTTC.

This clonotype was seen more than once but under ten times. Possible read error: a much larger clone is one base away. The chain has TRBV6-5 and TRBJ2-7; a weak D match, TRBD2 (5 bases). CDR1 and CDR2 (germline): MNHEY, SVGAGI. The CDR3 extends over 13 amino acids. The CDR3 DNA sequence: TGTGCCAGCATCGACTCGGGATCCTACAAGCAGTACTTC. Translating gives CASIDSGSYKQYF.

In this sample, this clonotype turned up once. The chain employs TRBV12-3 or TRBV12-4 and TRBJ1-2; D gene ambiguous. Trimming took 6 bases from V and 2 from J, leaving 10 bases between them. The CDR3 length is 13 residues. In DNA form, the CDR3 reads TGTGCCAGCAGCCCTAAGGAGAACTATGGCTACACCTTC. The encoded protein is CASSPKENYGYTF.

The J gene is TRBJ2-3, the V gene TRBV11-2; 9 bases are a match to TRBD2. The ends lost 2 bases at V and 5 bases at J; junction bases unmatched: 17. This CDR3 is built from 19 residues. The germline V gene encodes CDR1 SGHAT and CDR2 FQNNGV. The CDR3 loop is CASSLFFSSAGGPVDTQYF. The CDR3 DNA sequence: TGTGCCAGCAGCTTATTTTTCTCCTCGGCGGGGGGGCCGGTAGATACGCAGTATTTT.

This clonotype turned up a few times. The gene calls are TRBV7-8 and TRBJ1-5, with D uncertain. CDR1 and CDR2 from the germline V gene are SGHVS and FQNEAQ. V was trimmed by 5 bases and J by 4 bases, leaving 9 bases between them. CDR3 length equals 13 residues. CDR3: CASSPMGNQPQHF. The CDR3 nucleotides read TGTGCCAGCAGCCCTATGGGGAATCAGCCCCAGCATTTT. Complete variable domain (other parts from reference TRBV7-8 and TRBJ1-5): GAGVSQSPRYKVAKRGQDVALRCDPISGHVSLFWYQQALGQGPEFLTYFQNEAQLDKSGLPSDRFFAERPEGSVSTLKIQRTQQEDSAVYLCASSPMGNQPQHFGDGTRLSIL.

The CDR3 sequence: CASSPGRGTNTIYF. The CDR3 bases are TGTGCCAGCAGTCCCGGGAGAGGGACGAACACCATATATTTT. The V and J genes are TRBV28 and TRBJ1-3; D might be TRBD1 (5 bases). Germline V gene data show CDR1 as MDHEN and CDR2 as SYDVKM. CDR3 size: 14 residues. The V gene lost 5 bases and the J gene lost 7 bases, with 15 bases spanning the gap.

This clonotype was counted only a few times. The chain is built from TRBV4-2 and TRBJ1-1; no firm D call. Germline V lookup: CDR1 LGHNA, CDR2 YNFKEQ. CDR3 length equals 14 residues. Trimming removed 2 bases from V and 0 bases from J, with 7 bases in between. CDR3 DNA: TGTGCCAGCAGCCAAAGGCTAATGAACACTGAAGCTTTCTTT. It codes for CASSQRLMNTEAFF.

This sequence joins TRBV10-3 and TRBJ2-5, with 7 nucleotides matching TRBD1. The V gene end was trimmed by 4 bases and the J gene end by 4 bases; junction bases not matched to a gene: 3. The CDR3 totals 13 residues. The germline V gene has CDR1 ENHRY and CDR2 SYGVKD. The CDR3 DNA reads as TGTGCCATCAGTGGACAGGGCCGAGAGACCCAGTACTTC. This codes for CAISGQGRETQYF.

This clonotype has at least ten counts. This chain joins TRBV5-1 and TRBJ2-3; D remains unclear. Germline CDR1 SGHRS, CDR2 YFSETQ. The length of the CDR3 is 11 residues. V was pared by 5 bases and J by 4 bases, with 5 bases between. CDR3 in amino acids: CASRSSDTQYF. The DNA of the CDR3 is TGCGCCAGCAGATCTTCAGATACGCAGTATTTT.

Comments on this clonotype: This sequence may be a read error, since a much larger clone differs from it by one base. The V gene is TRBV7-2, the J gene TRBJ1-2, with D perhaps matching TRBD1 (5 bases). The germline V gene has CDR1 SGHTA and CDR2 FQGNSA. The CDR3 contains 16 residues. The V and J ends lost 2 bases and 5 bases respectively, with 18 bases between them. In DNA, the CDR3 is TGTGCCAGCAGCTTAAGTAACCCTCTAGGGGTGTATGGCTACACCTTC. It codes for CASSLSNPLGVYGYTF.

This sequence joins TRBV7-2 and TRBJ2-5; 8 bases map to TRBD1. CDR1 and CDR2 (germline): SGHTA, FQGNSA. The CDR3 spans 15 residues. The V gene end was trimmed by 5 bases and the J gene end by 4 bases; junction bases not matched to a gene: 9. The DNA of the CDR3 is TGTGCCAGCAGCGCCCCCCGACAGGGGCCAGAGACCCAGTACTTC. Its protein is CASSAPRQGPETQYF.

This clonotype was found a few times. The chain is built from TRBV20-1 and TRBJ2-1, with TRBD2 matching 10 bases. Germline V CDR1 and CDR2: DFQATT, SNEGSKA (reference sequence). This CDR3 region has 16 residues. CDR3 loop: CSVGTSEASSYNEQFF. CDR3 sequence (DNA): TGCAGCGTAGGGACTAGCGAAGCCAGCTCCTACAATGAGCAGTTCTTC.

Ten or more counts support this clonotype. The rearrangement uses TRBV20-1 and TRBJ2-1; D perhaps matches TRBD2 (5 bases). Germline V gives CDR1 DFQATT, CDR2 SNEGSKA (reference sequence). V lost 6 bases and J lost 0, with 15 bases in between. The CDR3 has 15 amino acids. CDR3 nucleotide sequence: TGCAGTGCCGCACCCGGAGCGGTCTCCTACAATGAGCAGTTCTTC. Residues: CSAAPGAVSYNEQFF.

J is TRBJ2-3 and V is TRBV12-3 or TRBV12-4; 8 positions match TRBD2. V dropped 6 bases and J dropped 2; count of bases not matched to a gene: 4. This CDR3 region has 14 residues. Written as DNA, the CDR3 is TGTGCCAGCAGCTCTAGCGGGCACACAGATACGCAGTATTTT. As protein: CASSSSGHTDTQYF.

This clonotype showed up just a few times. The CDR3 sequence: CSARAGTGRSQPQHF. The DNA of the CDR3 is TGCAGTGCTAGAGCCGGGACAGGGAGAAGTCAGCCCCAGCATTTT. The chain carries TRBV20-1 and TRBJ1-5; 9 bases are shared with TRBD1. The ends lost 1 base at V and 6 bases at J; junction bases unmatched: 7. The V gene's germline CDR1 is DFQATT and CDR2 SNEGSKA (reference sequence). This CDR3 has 15 amino acids.

The gene calls are TRBV27 and TRBJ1-4; weak D call: TRBD1 (5 bases). The V gene lost 8 bases and the J gene lost 8 bases, with 18 bases spanning the gap. The CDR3 sequence is 14 residues long. In germline, CDR1 is MNHEY, CDR2 SMNVEV (reference sequence). The CDR3 region is CASGGTAVREKLFF. DNA for the CDR3: TGTGCCAGCGGGGGGACGGCGGTAAGGGAAAAACTGTTTTTT.

In its sample, this clonotype was seen a few times. J is TRBJ2-2 and V is TRBV7-6, with TRBD2 matching 8 bases. V lost 4 bases, J lost 7 bases, and 8 bases stayed unmatched. Germline loops: CDR1 SGHVS, CDR2 FNYEAQ. This CDR3 is 15 amino acids long. The CDR3 sequence: CASSSPGTSIGELFF. DNA for the CDR3: TGTGCCAGCAGCTCGCCCGGGACTAGTATCGGGGAGCTGTTTTTT.

This clonotype showed up many times. The gene calls are TRBV11-1 and TRBJ2-5, with D perhaps matching TRBD1 (6 bases). The CDR3 length is 13 residues. Germline CDR1 and CDR2: SGHAT and FQDESV (reference sequence). Deletions cut 4 bases from V and 2 bases from J, with 8 bases between. DNA for the CDR3: TGTGCCAGCAGCTCTGGGACACAAGAGACCCAGTACTTC. Protein product: CASSSGTQETQYF.

The chain is built from TRBV27 and TRBJ2-1; a weak D match, TRBD2 (6 bases). CDR1 and CDR2 from the germline V gene are MNHEY and SMNVEV (reference sequence). The CDR3 consists of 14 residues. Trimming removed 6 bases from V and 2 bases from J, with 11 bases in between. This CDR3 is CASRRDWAYNEQFF. The CDR3 DNA sequence: TGTGCCAGCAGGCGGGACTGGGCCTACAATGAGCAGTTCTTC.

A few counts support this clonotype. V gene TRBV24-1 combines with J gene TRBJ2-1, with TRBD1 as a possible D gene (5 bases). Trimming left V 9 bases short and J 4 bases short, with 9 bases between. This CDR3 has 12 residues. CDR1 is KGHDR, CDR2 SFDVKD, per germline. The CDR3 spells CATQTDYNEQFF. The CDR3 nucleotides read TGTGCCACCCAGACAGATTACAATGAGCAGTTCTTC.

This clonotype was detected many times. CDR3 amino acids: CASSQSPGQRDIQYF. The CDR3 nucleotides are TGTGCCAGCAGCCAAAGCCCGGGACAGAGGGACATTCAGTACTTC. V and J are TRBV9 and TRBJ2-4; 7 positions agree with TRBD1. Per the germline V gene, CDR1 is SGDLS and CDR2 is YYNGEE. Trimming took 4 bases from V and 8 from J; bases not matched to a gene: 12. The CDR3 consists of 15 residues. Together with reference TRBV9 and TRBJ2-4, the CDR3 gives the full variable domain: DSGVTQTPKHLITATGQRVTLRCSPRSGDLSVYWYQQSLDQGLQFLIQYYNGEERAKGNILERFSAQQFPDLHSELNLSSLELGDSALYFCASSQSPGQRDIQYFGAGTRLSVL.

A single count supports this clonotype. The chain employs TRBV11-2 and TRBJ2-3, with 7 bases that match TRBD1. The V gene end was trimmed by 4 bases and the J gene end by 2 bases; junction bases not matched to a gene: 12. Per the germline V gene, CDR1 is SGHAT and CDR2 is FQNNGV. This CDR3 contains 17 residues. CDR3 sequence reads: CASSYHRGSVTTDTQYF. CDR3 sequence (DNA): TGTGCCAGCAGCTATCACAGGGGATCTGTCACCACAGATACGCAGTATTTT.

This clonotype turned up a few times. The genes are TRBV12-3 or TRBV12-4 and TRBJ1-5; 7 bases align to TRBD1. V gave up 5 bases and J gave up 4 bases; unmatched junction bases: 5. The length of the CDR3 is 14 residues. For the CDR3, the DNA is TGTGCCAGCAGTACCGGGACAGAGAATCAGCCCCAGCATTTT. The encoded protein is CASSTGTENQPQHF.

V and J are TRBV7-9 and TRBJ1-1; 10 nucleotides agree with TRBD1. The V and J ends lost 5 bases and 4 bases, in that order; junction bases with no gene match: 10. Germline V gene data show CDR1 as SEHNR and CDR2 as FQNEAQ (reference sequence). The CDR3 covers 16 residues. CDR3 region: CASSGTGDGRSTEAFF. The CDR3, as DNA: TGTGCCAGCAGCGGGACAGGGGATGGGAGAAGCACTGAAGCTTTCTTT.

This chain connects TRBV12-3 or TRBV12-4 to TRBJ2-2, with TRBD2 matching 8 bases. The CDR3 covers 16 residues. Trimming at V came to 6 bases and at J to 5 bases, leaving 11 bases not matched to a gene. CDR3 sequence: CASSLLVGGGTGELFF. In nucleotides, the CDR3 is TGTGCCAGCAGCCTTCTTGTTGGCGGGGGGACCGGGGAGCTGTTTTTT.

The table lists this clonotype with a few counts. V gene TRBV7-9 combines with J gene TRBJ2-2; 8 nucleotides agree with TRBD1. J was trimmed by 6 bases and V by 5 bases; bases with no gene match: 8. The germline V gene has CDR1 SEHNR and CDR2 FQNEAQ (reference sequence). There are 15 residues in the CDR3. The CDR3 here is CASSPDRETAGELFF. The CDR3 DNA reads TGTGCCAGCAGCCCGGACAGGGAGACGGCCGGGGAGCTGTTTTTT. The full variable domain, rest sourced from reference TRBV7-9 and TRBJ2-2, is DTGVSQNPRHKITKRGQNVTFRCDPISEHNRLYWYRQTLGQGPEFLTYFQNEAQLEKSRLLSDRFSAERPKGSFSTLEIQRTEQGDSAMYLCASSPDRETAGELFFGEGSRLTVL.